This TCR beta chain originates from a study of blood T cell repertoires in COVID-19. Turning to the study itself: The United States, Italy and Spain supplied acute and convalescent COVID-19 samples. Sources were T cells, B-cell-depleted T cells, or PBMCs; the material itself was cDNA or gDNA.

Generated by immunoSEQ multiplex PCR, the TCRdb table keeps only in-frame clones and is missing some. Of tens of thousands of clones in the sample, around 86% were seen once. Trimming took 5 bases from V and 7 from J; bases not matched to a gene: 5. Germline lookup yields CDR1 MDHEN and CDR2 SYDVKM. This CDR3 is built from 14 residues. This receptor was identified in a human donor in a cohort sampled during active COVID-19. The rearrangement joins TRBV28 to TRBJ1-6; 7 positions agree with TRBD1. Sequencing was carried out using peripheral blood. This CDR3 reads CASSPGTANSPLHF. CDR3 nucleotides: TGTGCCAGCAGTCCCGGGACAGCGAATTCACCCCTCCACTTT.